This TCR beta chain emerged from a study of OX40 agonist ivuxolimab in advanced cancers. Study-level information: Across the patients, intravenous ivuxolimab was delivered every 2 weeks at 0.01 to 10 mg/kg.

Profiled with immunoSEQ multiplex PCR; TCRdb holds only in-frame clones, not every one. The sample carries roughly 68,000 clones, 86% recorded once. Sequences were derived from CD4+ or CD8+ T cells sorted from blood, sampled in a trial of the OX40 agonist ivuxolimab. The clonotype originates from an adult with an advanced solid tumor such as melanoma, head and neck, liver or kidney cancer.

In DNA, the CDR3 is TGTGCCAGCAGCTCCCCCCCAGGGGGCGGCGAGACCCAGTACTTC. Translation gives CASSSPPGGGETQYF. The chain joins TRBV7-9 to TRBJ2-5, with 8 bases lining up with TRBD1. The junction had 9 bases not matched to a gene; V was cut back by 4 bases and J by 5 bases. Germline-derived CDR1 and CDR2 are SEHNR and FQNEAQ (reference sequence). This CDR3 spans 15 amino acids.